This T cell receptor beta chain was found in a study of human T cells and chemical hapten exposure (dated by TCRdb to the early 2020s). Looking at the study overall: For sensitization, 2% DPC in acetone was applied to a 2 cm by 2 cm area of upper inner arm skin. Patients additionally received weekly therapeutic DPC doses to the scalp throughout the roughly 23-week study period. Patch testing was done on the upper back using Finn chambers containing 0.01% DPC, and results were scored after 6 days according to International Contact Dermatitis Research Group standards. Most of the patients in the cohort were female, and the cohort covered alopecia areata with under or over 50% scalp involvement, alopecia totalis and alopecia universalis. Libraries were combined into a pool for sequencing, and differences in TCR yield between samples came mainly from small differences in library volumes within the pool. Peripheral blood TCR repertoire changes were tracked in vivo in alopecia patients during primary and secondary sensitization to the hapten diphenylcyclopropenone (DPC). Patient blood was sampled pre-sensitization (week 0) and at 2, 6 and about 24 weeks after DPC sensitization. Approximately 30 alopecia patients provided blood for TCR sequencing at one to four time points (pre-sensitization, 2, 6 and 24 weeks). General findings and caveats noted by the study authors: DPC sensitization did not change the number of TCRs with a frequency above 1 in 1000, and there was no evidence of changes in global repertoire structure. Because all patients had alopecia, a presumed autoimmune disease, the immune response of the patients might differ from that of healthy individuals. Expanded TCRs formed significantly more large CDR3 similarity clusters than pre-sensitization or healthy control sets, consistent with antigen-driven responses. Patch test score was positively correlated with the number of PT1 expanded TCRs, with significance at thresholds 8, 16 and 32 but not at 4. Repeated subsampling changed both the strength of the expansion versus patch-test correlation and the threshold at which that correlation became significant.

The CDR3 spans 12 residues, from the cysteine through the phenylalanine. The retained sequence is limited to the CDR3, 36 bases, with the frame set at the first base. Here V drops 6 bases and J drops 2 bases, and the junction holds 1 base not matched to any gene. CDR1 ENHRY and CDR2 SYGVKD are derived from the germline V gene. This clonotype was seen at least ten times. What this receptor recognizes is not known. Base qualities are not provided; no much larger clone lies one nucleotide away. The time point label of this sample denotes: pre-sensitization, week 0. Explained via the paper, the treatment or condition label denotes: therapeutic diphenylcyclopropenone sensitization with weekly scalp DPC. At every patch-test visit, the blood draw took place before the patch test was put on. To be eligible, patients had to be aged 18 to 70, diagnosed with alopecia and judged suitable for DPC therapy, while pregnant patients were excluded. Unfractionated whole blood was collected in Tempus Blood RNA tubes, and total RNA was extracted from that blood.

The library was obtained by RACE. The instrument given in TCRdb is NextSeq 500. During library preparation, unique molecular identifiers were attached to individual cDNA molecules so that TCRs could be counted quantitatively and reproducibly. Each blood RNA sample was used to sequence both TCR alpha and TCR beta chains. As for the authors' bioinformatics: Samples had a median of roughly 99,000 TCRs, with a range from about 20,000 to 690,600. The Decombinator software suite was used to annotate the V, J and CDR3 of the TCR reads. To make PS versus PT1 abundance plots, every sample was subsampled to the same number of TCRs (28,000). TCRs were defined as expanded if absent before sensitization and observed at least eight times at the 2-week time point. TCRdb took the public reads, trimmed them with fastp at Q25, ran MiXCR for clone calling and kept in-frame beta chains. One record per CDR3 amino acid sequence lists the most common genes and DNA. TCRdb, not the authors, supplied the V and J calls. In all, the sample holds fewer than 300,000 distinct CDR3 sequences, and 7.5% to 10% of those were seen once. Over 2% of the sample is held by the ten biggest clonotypes.

The source is a woman between 40 and 55 years old with alopecia areata. Some clones in this sample may be carry-over from other donors' samples. The sequence links TRBV10-3 to TRBJ2-7, with TRBD2 identical over 7 junction bases. Source: whole blood, taken in connection with sensitization to the hapten diphenylcyclopropenone (DPC). The CDR3 protein: CAIRAGAYEQYF. The nucleotide sequence is given as TGTGCCATCAGGGCGGGAGCCTACGAGCAGTACTTC.